The 15 T cell receptor beta chains in this list originate from one sample, sequenced in a study of blood T cells in healthy people across ages (dated by TCRdb to between 2015 and 2016). The library was made by 5' RACE. The data were produced on an Illumina HiSeq 2500. A second 7 to 11 cycle PCR used a sample-barcoded 5' primer and a J-beta primer mix. The raw public reads went through TCRdb reprocessing: fastp at Q25, MiXCR clone calling, in-frame beta chains kept. Rows merge per CDR3 protein into single entries with the most common DNA and genes. In all, the sample holds roughly 500,000 distinct CDR3 sequences, and roughly 29% of those were seen once. The ten biggest clones cover about a fifth of the sample. Material for sequencing was blood. Every receptor here comes from a woman aged 65 to 85 in good health.

J is TRBJ2-7 and V is TRBV15, with D tentatively TRBD1 or TRBD2 (5 bases each). This CDR3 contains 14 residues. Looked up from germline, CDR1 is LNHNV and CDR2 is YYDKDF (reference sequence). V was clipped by 5 bases and J by 0 bases, with 11 bases between them. CDR3 loop: CATSAGGSSYEQYF. For the CDR3, the DNA is TGTGCCACCAGCGCTGGGGGTAGCTCCTACGAGCAGTACTTC.

This chain uses TRBV7-3 with TRBJ2-1, with 7 bases that match TRBD2. The CDR3 has 15 amino acids. The V segment lost 3 bases and the J segment 7 bases; nucleotides outside the gene matches: 9. Germline V lookup: CDR1 SGHTA, CDR2 FQGTGA. The CDR3, as DNA: TGTGCCAGCAGCTTCGTCGCGGGAGTCTCTAATGAGCAGTTCTTC. This encodes CASSFVAGVSNEQFF.

The chain combines TRBV18 with TRBJ2-5; the match to TRBD2 covers 8 bases. Trimming cost V 1 base and J 3 bases; bases outside gene matches: 4. This CDR3 is built from 15 residues. CDR1 is KGHSH and CDR2 is LQKENI in the germline V gene. The CDR3 DNA reads TGTGCCAGCTCACCACGGCAAGCGGGGGAAGAGACCCAGTACTTC. It yields the protein CASSPRQAGEETQYF.

V is TRBV20-1 and J is TRBJ2-7; no reliable D call. V was pared by 4 bases and J by 3 bases, with 7 bases between. CDR3 length equals 11 residues. Per the germline V gene, CDR1 is DFQATT and CDR2 is SNEGSKA (reference sequence). CDR3 nucleotide sequence: TGCAGTGCTATCTGGATCTACGAGCAGTACTTC. This encodes CSAIWIYEQYF.

The chain is built from TRBV3-1 and TRBJ2-7, with unresolved D. The assigned J gene may be wrong: the sequence end matches TRBJ2-5 better. This CDR3 has 14 residues. Germline assignment: CDR1 LGHDT and CDR2 YNNKEL (reference sequence). CDR3 DNA: TGTGCCAGCAGCCAAGGCGTGAGTGGAGAGACCCAGTACTTC. Its translation: CASSQGVSGETQYF.

This clonotype was counted only a few times. The gene calls are TRBV6-2 or TRBV6-3 and TRBJ2-1; no reliable D call. The CDR3 contains 16 residues. V was cut by 7 bases and J by 2 bases, with 18 bases left in between. Per the germline V gene, CDR1 is MNHEY and CDR2 is SVGEGT. The CDR3: CASNLDAPAPYNEQFF. CDR3 bases: TGTGCCAGCAATCTCGATGCCCCGGCCCCCTACAATGAGCAGTTCTTC.

This clonotype was detected a few times. The chain couples TRBV9 to TRBJ2-5, with 11 positions matching TRBD2. V trimming: 0 bases; J trimming: 6 bases; junction bases outside the gene matches: 4. CDR3 length: 15 amino acids. In germline, CDR1 is SGDLS, CDR2 YYNGEE. As DNA, the CDR3 is TGTGCCAGCAGCGTAGAACCTAGCGGGGGGAAGACCCAGTACTTC. It is translated as CASSVEPSGGKTQYF. Complete variable domain (other parts from reference TRBV9 and TRBJ2-5): DSGVTQTPKHLITATGQRVTLRCSPRSGDLSVYWYQQSLDQGLQFLIQYYNGEERAKGNILERFSAQQFPDLHSELNLSSLELGDSALYFCASSVEPSGGKTQYFGPGTRLLVL.

The chain joins TRBV3-1 to TRBJ2-2, with 8 bases lining up with TRBD1. The germline V gene encodes CDR1 LGHDT and CDR2 YNNKEL (reference sequence). The CDR3 totals 14 residues. Unmatched junction bases numbered 7, after V lost 7 bases and J lost 6 bases. CDR3 residues: CASNDGQGPGELFF. CDR3 bases: TGTGCCAGCAACGATGGACAGGGACCCGGGGAGCTGTTTTTT.

This clonotype was recorded a few times. V gene TRBV5-1 combines with J gene TRBJ2-5, with 7 nucleotides matching TRBD2. V shed 0 bases and J 2 bases; nucleotides not matched to a gene: 4. The CDR3 spans 15 residues. Per germline, CDR1 SGHRS and CDR2 YFSETQ. The CDR3 nucleotides are TGCGCCAGCAGCTTGGCCCAGGGACTACAAGAGACCCAGTACTTC. Amino acid sequence: CASSLAQGLQETQYF.

This chain uses TRBV11-2 with TRBJ2-3; no firm D call. The CDR3 spans 13 residues. Between the trimmed V and J ends, which lost 3 bases and 6 bases, there was a span of 10 bases. Germline CDR1 and CDR2: SGHAT and FQNNGV. In DNA, the CDR3 is TGTGCCAGCAGCTTGGGCTTAGGGGATACGCAGTATTTT. It yields the protein CASSLGLGDTQYF.

This clonotype has a handful of counts. One end of the junction is discordant with germline, which a read error may explain. The chain recombines TRBV4-1 with TRBJ1-2, with D perhaps TRBD1 (6 bases). Germline V gene data show CDR1 as MGHRA and CDR2 as YSYEKL. The CDR3 contains 14 residues. The CDR3, as DNA: TGCGCCAGCAGCCAAGGGGGGCTTCGGGGGCAGGGCGACTTC. Its translation is CASSQGGLRGQGDF.

This clonotype was counted between two and nine times. CDR3 nucleotide sequence: TGTGCCAGCTTACGAATCGGGGGGCTGCGTTCCAATGAGCAGTTCTTC. This gives the protein CASLRIGGLRSNEQFF. The chain uses TRBV6-2 or TRBV6-3 and TRBJ2-1; D perhaps matches TRBD2 (7 bases). The V gene lost 8 bases and the J gene lost 6 bases, with 23 bases spanning the gap. This CDR3 is built from 16 residues. Germline-derived CDR1 and CDR2 are MNHEY and SVGEGT.

J is TRBJ1-1 and V is TRBV9, with 7 nucleotides matching TRBD1. CDR1 is SGDLS and CDR2 is YYNGEE in the germline V gene. With V trimmed by 0 bases and J by 1 base, 6 bases remained unmatched. CDR3 length: 16 amino acids. CDR3 DNA: TGTGCCAGCAGCGTAGATCCTAGGGGGCCGAACACTGAAGCTTTCTTT. Translated: CASSVDPRGPNTEAFF.

This clonotype was counted only a few times. J is TRBJ1-1 and V is TRBV20-1, with no clear D. The germline V and J ends were trimmed by 3 bases and 5 bases, with 10 bases remaining between them. CDR3 length equals 12 residues. The V gene's germline CDR1 is DFQATT and CDR2 SNEGSKA (reference sequence). The DNA for the CDR3 is TGCAGTGCTAGCAATCAACGGACTGAAGCTTTCTTT. Protein: CSASNQRTEAFF.

This clonotype was counted only a few times. The chain combines TRBV3-1 with TRBJ2-3; 10 bases are shared with TRBD2. V lost 1 base, J lost 4 bases, and 11 bases stayed unmatched. Germline lookup yields CDR1 LGHDT and CDR2 YNNKEL (reference sequence). This CDR3 has 18 residues. CDR3: CASSQVVAGGGSADTQYF. CDR3 DNA sequence: TGTGCCAGCAGCCAAGTGGTAGCGGGGGGCGGGAGCGCAGATACGCAGTATTTT.